These T cell receptor beta chains were read from a single sample in a study of cytomegalovirus exposure and HLA in healthy donors. Libraries were prepared by immunoSEQ multiplex PCR; TCRdb keeps only in-frame clonotypes and omits some of them. This table holds 150,000 or so clones, around three quarters found once. The sequencing sample was made of PBMCs. All receptors derive from a man aged 35-49 years in good health and CMV-seropositive. Both conserved end residues are part of each CDR3. D genes are given only for firm matches. Size is omitted from some rows. Given values are once, few, many or a class for expanded clones.

TRBV6-5	TRBJ1-6	few	-	TGTGCCAGCAGTTACTCGAGAGGTTCACCCCTCCACTTT	CASSYSRGSPLHF
TRBV28	TRBJ1-5	-	-	TGTGCCAGCAGTCCCCTCAATCAGCCCCAGCATTTT	CASSPLNQPQHF
TRBV28	TRBJ2-7	-	-	TGTGCCAGCAGTTTGGCTGGTGCTAGCACCTACGAGCAGTACTTC	CASSLAGASTYEQYF
TRBV19	TRBJ2-7	-	TRBD2	TGTGCCAGTAGTATTGGGACTAGCGGCTCCTACGAGCAGTACTTC	CASSIGTSGSYEQYF
TRBV5-1	TRBJ2-7	once	TRBD1	TGCGCCAGCAGCACAGGACAGGGTACCTACGAGCAGTACTTC	CASSTGQGTYEQYF
TRBV6-1	TRBJ2-3	once	-	TGTGCCAGCAGTGCGCAGCGAAGAACAGATACGCAGTATTTT	CASSAQRRTDTQYF
TRBV6-6	TRBJ1-5	-	TRBD1	TGTGCCAGCAGTTTCCTTAGACAGGGACTCAATCAGCCCCAGCATTTT	CASSFLRQGLNQPQHF
TRBV25-1	TRBJ2-1	-	-	TGTGCCAGCAGTGACGGGGAAAGCTCCTACAATGAGCAGTTCTTC	CASSDGESSYNEQFF
TRBV4-2	TRBJ1-2	few	TRBD1	TGTGCCAGCAGCCAATTGGACAGGGACCTCTTCTATGGCTACACCTTC	CASSQLDRDLFYGYTF
TRBV6-5	TRBJ1-2	-	-	TGTGCCAGCAGTTATACAGACAACTATGGCTACACCTTC	CASSYTDNYGYTF
TRBV5-1	TRBJ2-5	-	TRBD1	TGCGCCAGCAGCTTGCAGGGGGCGGGGGAGACCCAGTACTTC	CASSLQGAGETQYF
TRBV5-8	TRBJ2-7	few	TRBD1	TGTGCCAGCAGCTTGCCAGGGGGTGCGGAGCAGTACTTC	CASSLPGGAEQYF
TRBV6-5	TRBJ2-7	-	-	TGTGCCAGCTCCATCCGGGACACAATTTACGAGCAGTACTTC	CASSIRDTIYEQYF
TRBV4-2	TRBJ1-1	-	-	TGTGCCAGCAGCCAAGTTACCAGGGGCACTGAAGCTTTCTTT	CASSQVTRGTEAFF
TRBV28	TRBJ2-5	-	TRBD2	TGTGCCAGCAGTTACCCCGGGGGGGAGTACCAAGAGACCCAGTACTTC	CASSYPGGEYQETQYF